The 13 T cell receptor beta chains given below trace back to one sample, sequenced in a study of T cell responses to AZD1222 COVID-19 vaccine. The table came from immunoSEQ multiplex PCR; TCRdb's copy has only in-frame clones and leaves some out. The sample lists about 120,000 clones, more than 80% occurring once. The sample consisted of peripheral blood, taken 28 days after the second dose of the MenACWY control vaccine. Source of these receptors: an adult who received the MenACWY meningococcal vaccine as a control.

The J gene is TRBJ2-1, the V gene TRBV7-6; D is unresolved. Deletions cut 2 bases from V and 4 bases from J, with 6 bases between. Germline CDR1 SGHVS, CDR2 FNYEAQ. The CDR3 consists of 13 residues. In DNA form, the CDR3 reads TGTGCCAGCAGCTTAAACGGGTACAATGAGCAGTTCTTC. Amino acids: CASSLNGYNEQFF.

In its sample, this clone was seen once. The rearrangement links TRBV18 to TRBJ1-6; 10 nucleotides align to TRBD1. Germline V CDR1 and CDR2: KGHSH, LQKENI. V dropped 4 bases and J dropped 8; count of bases not matched to a gene: 2. The CDR3 has 14 residues. CDR3 amino acids: CASSRGQGYSPLHF. The CDR3 DNA reads TGTGCCAGCTCACGGGGACAGGGGTATTCACCCCTCCACTTT.

The CDR3, as DNA: TGTGCCAGCTCACTTACCACGACGGGGGGCTTCAGCTACACCTTC. Protein sequence: CASSLTTTGGFSYTF. The rearrangement links TRBV18 to TRBJ1-2, with D perhaps TRBD1 (6 bases). CDR1 is KGHSH and CDR2 is LQKENI in the germline V gene. V lost 4 bases to trimming and J lost 9 bases, with 21 bases between them. This CDR3 is built from 15 residues. Drawing the rest from reference TRBV18 and TRBJ1-2, the complete variable domain is NAGVMQNPRHLVRRRGQEARLRCSPMKGHSHVYWYRQLPEEGLKFMVYLQKENIIDESGMPKERFSAEFPKEGPSILRIQQVVRGDSAAYFCASSLTTTGGFSYTFGSGTRLTVV.

The V and J genes are TRBV7-3 and TRBJ2-2; D unresolved. The CDR3 covers 16 residues. Germline assignment: CDR1 SGHTA and CDR2 FQGTGA. Trimming shortened V by 2 bases and J by 0 bases, and 10 bases separated the two germline ends. The CDR3: CASSLLGSPNTGELFF. The CDR3 bases are TGTGCCAGCAGCTTACTGGGCAGCCCGAACACCGGGGAGCTGTTTTTT.

The rearrangement links TRBV29-1 to TRBJ2-3; no firm D call. V was cut by 6 bases and J by 2 bases, with 9 bases left in between. The CDR3 has 12 residues. Germline CDR1 reads SQVTM; CDR2 reads ANQGSEA. The CDR3 nucleotides read TGCAGCGTCATCTCTAACACAGATACGCAGTATTTT. Residues: CSVISNTDTQYF.

This clone was observed a single time. The chain uses TRBV28 and TRBJ1-2; no firm D call. Trimming took off 5 bases at V and 7 bases at J, with 5 bases between the two ends. Per germline, CDR1 MDHEN and CDR2 SYDVKM. CDR3 length: 10 amino acids. As DNA, the CDR3 is TGTGCCAGCAGTGCCCGTGGCTACACCTTC. The encoded protein is CASSARGYTF.

This sequence joins TRBV7-9 and TRBJ2-7; D uncertain. The CDR3 runs 15 residues. V lost 1 base and J 0 bases, leaving 10 bases between the germline ends. From germline, CDR1 is SEHNR and CDR2 FQNEAQ (reference sequence). This CDR3 is CASSLVADGSYEQYF. The CDR3 nucleotides are TGTGCCAGCAGCTTAGTTGCGGATGGCTCCTACGAGCAGTACTTC.

The chain combines TRBV27 with TRBJ2-2; tentatively, D is TRBD2 (5 bases). The CDR3 covers 16 residues. With 5 bases removed from V and 4 bases from J, the gap between germline ends came to 17 bases. Looked up from germline, CDR1 is MNHEY and CDR2 is SMNVEV (reference sequence). The CDR3 DNA is TGTGCCAGCAGTCAGACCATGGATGCGGGCACCGGGGAGCTGTTTTTT. Its translation is CASSQTMDAGTGELFF.

The chain couples TRBV5-8 to TRBJ1-2; the match to TRBD1 covers 8 bases. The CDR3 consists of 15 residues. J gave up 4 bases and V 4 bases, and 9 bases lay outside the gene matches. The V gene's germline CDR1 is SGHTS and CDR2 YDEGEE. The CDR3 sequence: CASSLGWTGLYGYTF. The CDR3 nucleotides are TGTGCCAGCAGCCTCGGCTGGACAGGGCTCTATGGCTACACCTTC.

The gene calls are TRBV6-1 and TRBJ1-2; D is unclear. V was clipped by 2 bases and J by 6 bases, with 1 base between them. The CDR3 contains 10 residues. Germline V gene lookup returns CDR1 MNHNS and CDR2 SASEGT. CDR3 amino acids: CASSEHGYTF. CDR3 DNA sequence: TGTGCCAGCAGTGAACATGGCTACACCTTC.

This clone was recorded at least ten times. The chain carries TRBV4-3 and TRBJ1-1; 8 bases map to TRBD1. The V gene's germline CDR1 is LGHNA and CDR2 YSLEER. The CDR3 covers 16 residues. Unmatched junction bases numbered 4, after V lost 1 base and J lost 0 bases. CDR3 coding DNA: TGCGCCAGCAGCCAAGGAAGACAGGGGTTGAACACTGAAGCTTTCTTT. It yields the protein CASSQGRQGLNTEAFF.

The J gene is TRBJ1-5, the V gene TRBV2; D not certain. Trimming stripped 1 base from V and 3 bases from J, with 13 bases between. The CDR3 is 16 amino acids. Germline V gene sequence: CDR1 SNHLY, CDR2 FYNNEI. The CDR3 sequence: CASSEGGGRYNQPQHF. As DNA, the CDR3 is TGTGCCAGCAGTGAAGGGGGAGGGCGGTACAATCAGCCCCAGCATTTT.

The chain is built from TRBV30 and TRBJ1-4, with 7 bases matching TRBD1. Germline V gives CDR1 GTSNPN, CDR2 SVGIG (reference sequence). This CDR3 comprises 16 residues. V lost 0 bases and J lost 5; bases outside the gene matches: 9. The CDR3 nucleotides read TGTGCCTGGAGTGTACGCCAGACAGGGCGGAATGAAAAACTGTTTTTT. Residues: CAWSVRQTGRNEKLFF.